These T cell receptor beta chains were read from a single sample in a study of blood T cell repertoires in COVID-19. This table comes from immunoSEQ multiplex PCR, and its TCRdb copy is limited to in-frame clones, with some not included. The sample has 200,000 to 250,000 clones, more than 75% seen once. Material: peripheral blood. The receptor source for this set is a woman aged 25-40 years who had recovered from COVID-19. CDR3s include the opening cysteine and the closing phenylalanine or tryptophan. D genes are given only for firm matches. Only some rows state a clone size, as once, few, many or a class for expanded clones.

CDR3 DNA	CDR3 protein	clone size	D gene	V gene	J gene
TGTGCCAGCAGTTCTGGCGGAAGCGACTCTGGAAACACCATATATTTT	CASSSGGSDSGNTIYF	.	.	TRBV6-5	TRBJ1-3
TGTGCCAGCAGATTGAGCGGGGGTTACACAGATACGCAGTATTTT	CASRLSGGYTDTQYF	.	TRBD2	TRBV27	TRBJ2-3
TGTGCCAGCAGTTACTCCGGACAGGGGAACTTGGGGGAGCAGTACTTC	CASSYSGQGNLGEQYF	once	TRBD1	TRBV6-5	TRBJ2-7
TGCGCCAGCAGCCAAGGGGGACAGGTCCGAGAGACCCAGTACTTC	CASSQGGQVRETQYF	.	TRBD1	TRBV4-3	TRBJ2-5
TGTGCCAGCAGCCAAGATTGGCCGGGGGGGAGCGGAACTGGCTACACCTTC	CASSQDWPGGSGTGYTF	.	.	TRBV3-1/TRBV3-2	TRBJ1-2
TGCAGCGTTACCGAAACGACAGTCCCAGGTACGCAGTATTTT	CSVTETTVPGTQYF	.	.	TRBV29-1	TRBJ2-3
TGTGCCAGCAGAGGGGTAGAAGCTTTCTTT	CASRGVEAFF	.	.	TRBV2	TRBJ1-1
TGCGCCAGCAGCTTGAGTCGGGAACAGGGGGCGAACTATGGCTACACCTTC	CASSLSREQGANYGYTF	.	TRBD1	TRBV5-1	TRBJ1-2
TGTGCCAGCAGCTTTAGCGGGGGGGACTACAATGAGCAGTTCTTC	CASSFSGGDYNEQFF	.	TRBD2	TRBV11-2	TRBJ2-1
TGTGCCAGTAGTTCCCAGGACAGACCTAACACTGAAGCTTTCTTT	CASSSQDRPNTEAFF	once	.	TRBV19	TRBJ1-1
TGTGCCTGGAGTGAGGGGGACAGGGGCTGGAATTCACCCCTCCACTTT	CAWSEGDRGWNSPLHF	once	TRBD1	TRBV30	TRBJ1-6
TGCGCCAGCAGCCTAGAATACGGGGACTTTTCCCTGTACGAGCAGTACTTC	CASSLEYGDFSLYEQYF	.	.	TRBV4-3	TRBJ2-7
TGTGCCAGCAGGCAACGGACAGGGAGTTCCTACGAGCAGTACTTC	CASRQRTGSSYEQYF	.	TRBD1	TRBV2	TRBJ2-7